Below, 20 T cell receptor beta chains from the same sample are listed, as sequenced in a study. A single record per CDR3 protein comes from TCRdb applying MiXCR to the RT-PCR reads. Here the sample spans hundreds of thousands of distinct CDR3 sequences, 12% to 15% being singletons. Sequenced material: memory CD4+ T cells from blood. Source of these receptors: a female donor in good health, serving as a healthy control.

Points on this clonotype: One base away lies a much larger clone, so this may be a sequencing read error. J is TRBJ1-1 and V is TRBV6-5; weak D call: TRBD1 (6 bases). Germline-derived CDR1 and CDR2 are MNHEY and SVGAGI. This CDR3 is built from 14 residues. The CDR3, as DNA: TGTGCCAGCAGCCACGACAGGATGAACACTGAAGGTTTCTTT. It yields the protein CASSHDRMNTEGFF.

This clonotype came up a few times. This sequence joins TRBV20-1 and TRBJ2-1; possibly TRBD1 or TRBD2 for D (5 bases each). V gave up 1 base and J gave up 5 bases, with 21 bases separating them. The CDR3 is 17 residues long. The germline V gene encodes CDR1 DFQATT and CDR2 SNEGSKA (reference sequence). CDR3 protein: CSARGTTLVGPNNEQFF. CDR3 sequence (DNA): TGCAGTGCTAGAGGAACCACCCTAGTGGGACCTAACAATGAGCAGTTCTTC.

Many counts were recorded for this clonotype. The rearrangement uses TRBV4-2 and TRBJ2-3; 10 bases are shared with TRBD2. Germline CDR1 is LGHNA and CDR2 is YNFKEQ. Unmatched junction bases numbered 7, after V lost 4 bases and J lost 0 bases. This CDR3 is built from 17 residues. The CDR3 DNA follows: TGTGCCAGCAGCCCTAGGACTAGCGGCACCAGCACAGATACGCAGTATTTT. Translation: CASSPRTSGTSTDTQYF.

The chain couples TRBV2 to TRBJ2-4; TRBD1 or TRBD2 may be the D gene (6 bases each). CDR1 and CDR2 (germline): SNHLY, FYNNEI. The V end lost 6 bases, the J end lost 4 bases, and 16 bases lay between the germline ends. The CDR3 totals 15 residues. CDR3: CASRTGGAGKNIQYF. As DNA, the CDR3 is TGTGCCAGCAGGACCGGGGGCGCAGGAAAAAACATTCAGTACTTC.

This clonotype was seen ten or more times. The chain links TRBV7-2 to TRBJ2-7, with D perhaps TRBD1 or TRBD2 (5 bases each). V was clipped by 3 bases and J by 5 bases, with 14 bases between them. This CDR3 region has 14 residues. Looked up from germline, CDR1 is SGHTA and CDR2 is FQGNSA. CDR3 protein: CASSFPGTTDEQYF. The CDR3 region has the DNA TGTGCCAGCAGCTTTCCGGGGACCACTGACGAGCAGTACTTC.

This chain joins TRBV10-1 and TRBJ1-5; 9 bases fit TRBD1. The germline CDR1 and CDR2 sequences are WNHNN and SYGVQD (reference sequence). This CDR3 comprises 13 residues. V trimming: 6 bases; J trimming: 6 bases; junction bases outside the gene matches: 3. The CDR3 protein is CASRDRGRQPQHF. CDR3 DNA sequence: TGCGCCAGCAGGGACAGGGGCCGTCAGCCCCAGCATTTT.

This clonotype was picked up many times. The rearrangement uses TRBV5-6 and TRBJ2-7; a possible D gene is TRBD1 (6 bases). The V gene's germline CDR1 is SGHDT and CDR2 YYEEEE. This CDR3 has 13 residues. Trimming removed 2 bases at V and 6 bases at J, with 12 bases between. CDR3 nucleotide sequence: TGTGCCAGCAGCTTAGACAGGTCCGGCGAGCAGTACTTC. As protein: CASSLDRSGEQYF.

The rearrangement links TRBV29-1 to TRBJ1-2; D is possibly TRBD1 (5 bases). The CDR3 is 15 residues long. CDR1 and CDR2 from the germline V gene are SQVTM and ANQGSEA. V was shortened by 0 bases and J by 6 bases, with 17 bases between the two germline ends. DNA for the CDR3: TGCAGCGTTGAAGAATTCCGGGACGGGGGTGATGGCTACACCTTC. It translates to CSVEEFRDGGDGYTF.

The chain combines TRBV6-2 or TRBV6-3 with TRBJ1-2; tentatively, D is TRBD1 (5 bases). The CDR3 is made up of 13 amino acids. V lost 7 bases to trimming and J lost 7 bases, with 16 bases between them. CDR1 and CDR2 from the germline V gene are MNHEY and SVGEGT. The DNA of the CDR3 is TGTGCCAGCACTAGAGGGGAATTCAGTGGCTACACCTTC. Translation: CASTRGEFSGYTF.

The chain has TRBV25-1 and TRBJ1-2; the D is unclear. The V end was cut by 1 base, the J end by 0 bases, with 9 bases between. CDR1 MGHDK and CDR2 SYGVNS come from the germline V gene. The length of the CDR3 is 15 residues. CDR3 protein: CASSELTNPNYGYTF. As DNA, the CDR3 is TGTGCCAGCAGTGAATTGACTAACCCTAACTATGGCTACACCTTC.

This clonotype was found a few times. The DNA for the CDR3 is TGCAGTGCTAGAGACCCCTATGAAGCTTTCTTT. Translation: CSARDPYEAFF. The chain is built from TRBV20-1 and TRBJ1-1; no definite D call. The CDR3 runs 11 residues. Trimming shortened V by 0 bases and J by 7 bases, and 6 bases separated the two germline ends. Germline CDR1 reads DFQATT; CDR2 reads SNEGSKA (reference sequence).

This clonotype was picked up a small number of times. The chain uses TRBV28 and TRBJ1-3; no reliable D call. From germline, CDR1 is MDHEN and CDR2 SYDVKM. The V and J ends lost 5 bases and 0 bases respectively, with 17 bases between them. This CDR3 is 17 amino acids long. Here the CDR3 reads CASSPPDPYLSGNTIYF. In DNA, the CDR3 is TGTGCCAGCAGTCCGCCCGACCCTTACCTCTCTGGAAACACCATATATTTT.

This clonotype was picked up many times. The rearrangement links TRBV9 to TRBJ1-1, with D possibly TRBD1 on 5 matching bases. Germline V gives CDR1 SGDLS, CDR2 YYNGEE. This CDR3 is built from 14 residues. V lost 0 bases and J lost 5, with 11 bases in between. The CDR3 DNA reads TGTGCCAGCAGCGTAGATCCGGGGGGTACTGAAGCTTTCTTT. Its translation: CASSVDPGGTEAFF.

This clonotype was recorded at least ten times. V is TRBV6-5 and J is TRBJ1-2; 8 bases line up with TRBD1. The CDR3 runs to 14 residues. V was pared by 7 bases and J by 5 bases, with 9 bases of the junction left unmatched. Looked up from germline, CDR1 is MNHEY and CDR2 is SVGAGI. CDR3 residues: CASTPTGVGYGYTF. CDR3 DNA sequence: TGTGCCAGCACCCCGACAGGGGTCGGTTATGGCTACACCTTC.

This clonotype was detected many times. Here the CDR3 DNA reads TGTGCCAGCAGCTTGTTTCCTAGCGAGTACAATGAGCAGTTCTTC. Its protein product is CASSLFPSEYNEQFF. The J gene is TRBJ2-1, the V gene TRBV5-6; tentative D call: TRBD2 (6 bases). Germline CDR1 and CDR2: SGHDT and YYEEEE. V was pared by 1 base and J by 4 bases, with 12 bases between. This CDR3 spans 15 amino acids.

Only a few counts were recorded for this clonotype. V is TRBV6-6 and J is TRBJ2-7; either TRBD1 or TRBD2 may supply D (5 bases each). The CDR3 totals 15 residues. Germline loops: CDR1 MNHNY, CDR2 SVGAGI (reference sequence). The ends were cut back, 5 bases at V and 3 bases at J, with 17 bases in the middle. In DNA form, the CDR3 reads TGTGCCAGCAGTGAATCCGGGACGGGATTCTACGAGCAGTACTTC. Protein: CASSESGTGFYEQYF.

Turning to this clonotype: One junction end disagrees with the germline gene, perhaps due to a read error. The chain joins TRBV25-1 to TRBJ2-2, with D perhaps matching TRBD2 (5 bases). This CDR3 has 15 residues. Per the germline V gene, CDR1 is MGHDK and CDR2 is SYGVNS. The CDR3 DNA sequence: TGTGCCAGCAGTGATAGCGCCTCGAGGGTCGGGAAGCTGTTTTTT. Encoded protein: CASSDSASRVGKLFF.

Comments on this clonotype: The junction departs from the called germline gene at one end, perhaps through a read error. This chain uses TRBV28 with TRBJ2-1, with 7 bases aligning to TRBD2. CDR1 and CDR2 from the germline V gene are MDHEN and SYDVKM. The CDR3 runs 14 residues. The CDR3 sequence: CASGLGGVHNEQFF. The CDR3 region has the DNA TGTGCCAGCGGTTTGGGGGGGGTCCACAATGAGCAGTTCTTC.

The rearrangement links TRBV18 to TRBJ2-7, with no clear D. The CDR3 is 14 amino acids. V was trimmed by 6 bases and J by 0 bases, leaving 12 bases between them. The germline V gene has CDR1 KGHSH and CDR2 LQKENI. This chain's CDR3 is CASSRGGFSYEQYF. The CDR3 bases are TGTGCCAGCTCCAGAGGTGGATTCTCCTACGAGCAGTACTTC.

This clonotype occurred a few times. The CDR3 loop is CASSLSWDREGYTF. The CDR3, as DNA: TGTGCCAGCAGTTTATCCTGGGATCGGGAGGGCTACACCTTC. The genes are TRBV27 and TRBJ1-2; D not certain. Germline assignment: CDR1 MNHEY and CDR2 SMNVEV (reference sequence). The CDR3 is 14 amino acids. V dropped 0 bases and J dropped 8 bases, with 13 bases sitting between them.